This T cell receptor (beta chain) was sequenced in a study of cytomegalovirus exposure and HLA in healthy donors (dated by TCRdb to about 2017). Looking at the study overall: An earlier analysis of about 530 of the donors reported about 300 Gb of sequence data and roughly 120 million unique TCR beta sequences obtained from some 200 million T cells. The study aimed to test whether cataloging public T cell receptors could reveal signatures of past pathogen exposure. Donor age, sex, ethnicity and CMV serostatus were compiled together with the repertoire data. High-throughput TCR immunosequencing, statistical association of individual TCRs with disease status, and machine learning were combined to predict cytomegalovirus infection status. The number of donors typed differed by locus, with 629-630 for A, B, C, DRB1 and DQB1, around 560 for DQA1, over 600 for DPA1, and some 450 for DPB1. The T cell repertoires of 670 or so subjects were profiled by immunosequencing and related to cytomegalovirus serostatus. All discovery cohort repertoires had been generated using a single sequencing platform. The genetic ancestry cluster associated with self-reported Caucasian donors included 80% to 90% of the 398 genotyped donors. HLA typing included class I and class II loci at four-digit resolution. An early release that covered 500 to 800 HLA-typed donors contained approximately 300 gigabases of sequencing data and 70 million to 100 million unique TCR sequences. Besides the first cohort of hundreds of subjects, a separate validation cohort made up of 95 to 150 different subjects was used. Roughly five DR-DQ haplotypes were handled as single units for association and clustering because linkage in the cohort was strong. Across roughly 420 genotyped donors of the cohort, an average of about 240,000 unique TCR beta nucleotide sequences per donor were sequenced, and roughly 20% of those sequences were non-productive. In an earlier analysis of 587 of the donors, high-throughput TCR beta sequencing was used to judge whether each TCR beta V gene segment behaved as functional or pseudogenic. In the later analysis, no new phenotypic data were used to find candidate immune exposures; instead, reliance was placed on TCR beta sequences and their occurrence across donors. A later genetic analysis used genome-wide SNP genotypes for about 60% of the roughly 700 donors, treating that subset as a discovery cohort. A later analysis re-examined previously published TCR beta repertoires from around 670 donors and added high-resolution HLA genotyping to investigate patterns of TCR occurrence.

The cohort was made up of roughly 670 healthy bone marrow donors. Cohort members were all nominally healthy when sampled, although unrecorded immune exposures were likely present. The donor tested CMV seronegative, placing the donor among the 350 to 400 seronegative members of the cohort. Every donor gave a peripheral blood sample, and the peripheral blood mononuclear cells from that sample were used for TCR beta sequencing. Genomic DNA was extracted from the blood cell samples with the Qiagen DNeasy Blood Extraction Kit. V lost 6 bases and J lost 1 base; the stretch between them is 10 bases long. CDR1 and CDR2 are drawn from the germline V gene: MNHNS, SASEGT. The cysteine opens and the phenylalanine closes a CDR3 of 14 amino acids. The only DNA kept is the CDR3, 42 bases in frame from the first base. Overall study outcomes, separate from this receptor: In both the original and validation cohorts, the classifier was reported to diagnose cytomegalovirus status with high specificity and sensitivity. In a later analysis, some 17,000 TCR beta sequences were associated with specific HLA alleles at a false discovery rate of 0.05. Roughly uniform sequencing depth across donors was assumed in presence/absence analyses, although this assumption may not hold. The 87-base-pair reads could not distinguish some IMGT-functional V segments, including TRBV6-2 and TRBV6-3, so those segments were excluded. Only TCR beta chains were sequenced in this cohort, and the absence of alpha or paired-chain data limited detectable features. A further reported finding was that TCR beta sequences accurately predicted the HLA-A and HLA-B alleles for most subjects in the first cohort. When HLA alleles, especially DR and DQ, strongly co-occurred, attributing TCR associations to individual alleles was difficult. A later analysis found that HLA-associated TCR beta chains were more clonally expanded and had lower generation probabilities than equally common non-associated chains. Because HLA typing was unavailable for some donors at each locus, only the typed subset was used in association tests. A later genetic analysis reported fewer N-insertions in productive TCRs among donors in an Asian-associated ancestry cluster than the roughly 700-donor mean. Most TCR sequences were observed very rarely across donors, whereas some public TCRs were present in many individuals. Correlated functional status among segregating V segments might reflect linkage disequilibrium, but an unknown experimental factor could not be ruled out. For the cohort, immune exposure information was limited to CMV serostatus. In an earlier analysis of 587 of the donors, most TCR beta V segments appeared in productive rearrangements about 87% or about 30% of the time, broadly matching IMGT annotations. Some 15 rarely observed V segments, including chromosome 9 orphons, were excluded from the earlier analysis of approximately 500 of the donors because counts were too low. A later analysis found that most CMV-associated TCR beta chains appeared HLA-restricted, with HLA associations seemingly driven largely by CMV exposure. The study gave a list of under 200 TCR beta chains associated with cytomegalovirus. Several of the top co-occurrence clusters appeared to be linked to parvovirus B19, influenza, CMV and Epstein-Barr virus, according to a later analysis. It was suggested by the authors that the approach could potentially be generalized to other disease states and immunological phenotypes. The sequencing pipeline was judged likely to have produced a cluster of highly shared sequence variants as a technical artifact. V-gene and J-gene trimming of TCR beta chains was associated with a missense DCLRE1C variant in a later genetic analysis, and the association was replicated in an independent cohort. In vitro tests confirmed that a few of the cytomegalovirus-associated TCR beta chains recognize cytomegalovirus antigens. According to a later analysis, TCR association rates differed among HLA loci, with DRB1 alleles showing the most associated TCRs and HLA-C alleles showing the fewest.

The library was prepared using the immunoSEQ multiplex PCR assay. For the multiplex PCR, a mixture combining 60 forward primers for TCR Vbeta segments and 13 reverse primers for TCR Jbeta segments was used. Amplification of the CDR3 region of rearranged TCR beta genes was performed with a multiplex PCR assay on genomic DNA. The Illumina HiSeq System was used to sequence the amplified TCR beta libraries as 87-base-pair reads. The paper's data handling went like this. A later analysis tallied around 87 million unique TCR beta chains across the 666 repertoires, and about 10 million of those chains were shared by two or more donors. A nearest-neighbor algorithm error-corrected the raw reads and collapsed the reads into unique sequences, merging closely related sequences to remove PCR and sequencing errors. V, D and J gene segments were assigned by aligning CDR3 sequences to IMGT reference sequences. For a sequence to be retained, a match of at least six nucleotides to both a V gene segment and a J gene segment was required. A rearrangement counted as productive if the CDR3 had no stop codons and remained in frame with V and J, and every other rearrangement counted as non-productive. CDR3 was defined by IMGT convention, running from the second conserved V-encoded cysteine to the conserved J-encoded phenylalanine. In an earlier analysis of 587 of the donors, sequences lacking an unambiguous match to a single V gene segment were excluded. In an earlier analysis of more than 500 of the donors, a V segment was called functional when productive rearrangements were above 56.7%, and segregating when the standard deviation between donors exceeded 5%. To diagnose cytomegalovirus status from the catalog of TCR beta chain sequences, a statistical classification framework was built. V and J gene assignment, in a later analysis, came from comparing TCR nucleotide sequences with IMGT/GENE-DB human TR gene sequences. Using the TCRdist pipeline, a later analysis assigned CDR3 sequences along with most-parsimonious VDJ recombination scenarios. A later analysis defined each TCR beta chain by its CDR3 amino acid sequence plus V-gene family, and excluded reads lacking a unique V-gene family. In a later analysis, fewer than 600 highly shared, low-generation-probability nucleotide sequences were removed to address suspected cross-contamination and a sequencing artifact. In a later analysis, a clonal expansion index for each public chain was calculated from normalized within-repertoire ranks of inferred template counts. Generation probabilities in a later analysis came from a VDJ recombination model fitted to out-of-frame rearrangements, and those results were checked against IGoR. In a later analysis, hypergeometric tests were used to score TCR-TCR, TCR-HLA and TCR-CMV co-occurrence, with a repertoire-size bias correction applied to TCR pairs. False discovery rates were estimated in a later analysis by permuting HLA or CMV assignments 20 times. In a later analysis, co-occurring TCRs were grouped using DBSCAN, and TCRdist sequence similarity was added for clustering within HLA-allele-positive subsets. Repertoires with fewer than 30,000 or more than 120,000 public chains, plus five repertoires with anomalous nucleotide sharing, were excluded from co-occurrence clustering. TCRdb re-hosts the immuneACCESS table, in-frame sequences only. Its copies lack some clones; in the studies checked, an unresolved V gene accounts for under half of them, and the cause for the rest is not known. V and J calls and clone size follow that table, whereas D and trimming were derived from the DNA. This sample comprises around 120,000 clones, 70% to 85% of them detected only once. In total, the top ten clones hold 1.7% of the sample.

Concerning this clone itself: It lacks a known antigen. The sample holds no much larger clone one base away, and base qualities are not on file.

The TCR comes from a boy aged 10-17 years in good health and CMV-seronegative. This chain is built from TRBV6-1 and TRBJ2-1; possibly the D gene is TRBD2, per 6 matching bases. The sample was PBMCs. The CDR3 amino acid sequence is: CASRGGGSYNEQFF. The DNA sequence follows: TGTGCCAGCAGAGGAGGAGGGTCCTACAATGAGCAGTTCTTC.